Each of the 20 T cell receptor beta chains below was sequenced from the same sample in a study of blood T cells in healthy people across ages. It was with a sample-barcoded 5' primer and a J-beta primer mix that a second PCR of roughly 6 to 11 cycles was run. TCRdb ran MiXCR on the 5' RACE reads and lists one entry per CDR3 protein. Here the sample spans roughly 680,000 distinct CDR3 sequences, more than 40% being singletons. Sequencing was performed on blood. Receptor source: an older woman in good health.

As to this clonotype: This may stem from a read error, because a much larger clone lies one nucleotide away. This chain joins TRBV29-1 and TRBJ2-5; D is possibly TRBD1 or TRBD2 (5 bases each). This CDR3 comprises 14 residues. Germline CDR1 and CDR2: SQVTM and ANQGSEA. Trimming took off 1 base at V and 5 bases at J, with 14 bases between the two ends. CDR3 in DNA: TGCAGCGTTGAAGGCCCCTGGGACGGTGAGACCCAGTACTTC. Its protein is CSVEGPWDGETQYF.

The V gene is TRBV27, the J gene TRBJ2-3, with TRBD2 matching over 7 bases. This CDR3 has 15 amino acids. V gave up 4 bases and J gave up 0 bases; unmatched junction bases: 4. CDR1 MNHEY and CDR2 SMNVEV come from the germline V gene (reference sequence). The DNA for the CDR3 is TGTGCCAGCAGTTATCGAGCGGGGAGCACAGATACGCAGTATTTT. This codes for CASSYRAGSTDTQYF.

The sample holds a few counts of this clonotype. The chain has TRBV18 and TRBJ2-7; 12 positions agree with TRBD2. The CDR3 is 14 amino acids. With 6 bases clipped from V and 4 bases from J, the junction kept 4 bases outside the gene matches. Germline V lookup: CDR1 KGHSH, CDR2 LQKENI. The CDR3 DNA reads as TGTGCCAGCTCGACTAGCGGGAGTGATTACGAGCAGTACTTC. The encoded protein is CASSTSGSDYEQYF. Drawing the rest from reference TRBV18 and TRBJ2-7, the complete variable domain is NAGVMQNPRHLVRRRGQEARLRCSPMKGHSHVYWYRQLPEEGLKFMVYLQKENIIDESGMPKERFSAEFPKEGPSILRIQQVVRGDSAAYFCASSTSGSDYEQYFGPGTRLTVT.

CDR3 sequence (DNA): TGCGCCAGCAGCAGTGGACAGGGGAACAATGAGCAGTTCTTC. Its translation: CASSSGQGNNEQFF. The chain links TRBV5-1 to TRBJ2-1, with 9 nucleotides matching TRBD1. Germline V gene data show CDR1 as SGHRS and CDR2 as YFSETQ. The J segment lost 5 bases and the V segment lost 4 bases, leaving 4 bases of the junction unmatched. The CDR3 runs 14 residues.

Comment on this clonotype: Given a much more abundant clone one base away, this may be a read error. This chain connects TRBV4-3 to TRBJ2-4; perhaps TRBD2 as D (7 bases). Germline CDR1 reads LGHNA; CDR2 reads YSLEER. There are 13 residues in the CDR3. DNA of the CDR3: TGCGCCAGCGGCCAAAACCGGGGGCGGGAGTCGTACTTC. Translating gives CASGQNRGRESYF.

This clonotype was seen many times. V usage is TRBV5-1 and J usage is TRBJ2-1; TRBD2 aligns across 11 bases. The V and J ends lost 5 bases and 5 bases, in that order; junction bases with no gene match: 0. The V gene's germline CDR1 is SGHRS and CDR2 YFSETQ. CDR3 size: 13 residues. The CDR3 bases are TGCGCCAGCAGACTAGCGGGGGACAATGAGCAGTTCTTC. This codes for CASRLAGDNEQFF.

Concerning this clonotype itself: The junction departs from germline at one end; a sequencing error may be responsible. The J gene is TRBJ1-4, the V gene TRBV3-1; D call uncertain. CDR1 and CDR2 from the germline V gene are LGHDT and YNNKEL (reference sequence). CDR3 length: 15 amino acids. The CDR3 DNA reads TGTGCCGGCAGCCGAGCGAGCAGCCGGAATGAAAAACTGTTTTTT. This encodes CAGSRASSRNEKLFF.

The rearrangement joins TRBV7-9 to TRBJ1-1; D might be TRBD1 (6 bases). Trimming shortened V by 4 bases and J by 3 bases, and 15 bases separated the two germline ends. This CDR3 region has 15 residues. The germline V gene encodes CDR1 SEHNR and CDR2 FQNEAQ (reference sequence). CDR3: CASSSADRFYTEAFF. CDR3 in DNA: TGTGCCAGCAGCTCGGCCGACAGGTTCTACACTGAAGCTTTCTTT.

J is TRBJ2-3 and V is TRBV5-1; TRBD1 or TRBD2 may be the D gene (5 bases each). The V gene lost 4 bases and the J gene lost 8 bases, with 17 bases spanning the gap. CDR3 size: 14 residues. Germline CDR1 reads SGHRS; CDR2 reads YFSETQ. Here the CDR3 reads CASSIGTDQRTQYF. The CDR3 DNA follows: TGCGCCAGCAGCATCGGGACGGACCAGCGTACGCAGTATTTT.

This clonotype was seen a few times. J is TRBJ2-7 and V is TRBV7-2, with 10 positions matching TRBD2. Trimming took 5 bases from V and 5 from J; bases not matched to a gene: 12. The germline V gene encodes CDR1 SGHTA and CDR2 FQGNSA. There are 16 residues in the CDR3. This CDR3 reads CASSPRAGLARHEQYF. The CDR3 coding sequence is TGTGCCAGCAGCCCAAGGGCGGGACTAGCGAGGCACGAGCAGTACTTC.

V is TRBV27 and J is TRBJ2-1; 13 bases agree with TRBD2. The CDR3 runs to 16 residues. Germline CDR1 MNHEY, CDR2 SMNVEV (reference sequence). V shed 7 bases and J 7 bases; nucleotides not matched to a gene: 10. This CDR3 reads CASTSWTSGSRNEQFF. The CDR3 region has the DNA TGTGCCAGCACCAGTTGGACTAGCGGGAGCAGAAATGAGCAGTTCTTC.

The rearrangement uses TRBV5-1 and TRBJ2-5, with TRBD2 matching over 14 bases. Judging by the DNA end, TRBJ2-7 fits better; the J call may be wrong. The CDR3 consists of 15 residues. Germline values: CDR1 SGHRS, CDR2 YFSETQ. The DNA of the CDR3 is TGCGCCAGCAGCATGGGACTAGCGGGAGTCTACGAGCAGTACTTC. Translated, it gives CASSMGLAGVYEQYF.

This rearrangement joins TRBV25-1 to TRBJ1-2; a weak D match, TRBD1 (6 bases). Trimming cost V 6 bases and J 4 bases, with 18 bases left between them. Per the germline V gene, CDR1 is MGHDK and CDR2 is SYGVNS. The CDR3 extends over 15 amino acids. CDR3 nucleotide sequence: TGTGCCAGCAGGGGGGAAGGAGGACAGCTCTATGGCTACACCTTC. This gives the protein CASRGEGGQLYGYTF.

This chain connects TRBV6-2 or TRBV6-3 to TRBJ2-1, with 10 bases lining up with TRBD2. The CDR3 extends over 15 amino acids. V shed 0 bases and J 8 bases; nucleotides not matched to a gene: 4. The germline V gene encodes CDR1 MNHEY and CDR2 SVGEGT. The CDR3 nucleotides are TGTGCCAGCAGTTACTCGGCTAGCGGGAGTTATGAGCAGTTCTTC. This gives the protein CASSYSASGSYEQFF.

The chain links TRBV9 to TRBJ2-4; TRBD1 is a possible D gene (6 bases). The J call is in doubt because the DNA end fits TRBJ2-7 better. The CDR3 is 13 amino acids. Germline-derived CDR1 and CDR2 are SGDLS and YYNGEE. In DNA, the CDR3 is TGTGCCAGCAGCGTAGGGATAGGGGGCGAGCAGTACTTC. Translating it yields CASSVGIGGEQYF.

This chain connects TRBV4-3 to TRBJ2-7; the D is unclear. V lost 0 bases and J lost 7, with 16 bases in between. The V gene's germline CDR1 is LGHNA and CDR2 YSLEER. The CDR3 length is 15 residues. The CDR3 region has the DNA TGCGCCAGCAGCCAAGATAGGTTTAGGGAAGATGAGCAGTACTTC. Its protein product is CASSQDRFREDEQYF.

The chain employs TRBV6-2 or TRBV6-3 and TRBJ2-1; the match to TRBD2 covers 9 bases. Germline V gives CDR1 MNHEY, CDR2 SVGEGT. The CDR3 loop spans 13 amino acids. V dropped 11 bases and J dropped 9; count of bases not matched to a gene: 11. As DNA, the CDR3 is TGTGCCGGTAGCGGGAGCCCTGGGGGTGAGCAGTTCTTC. This encodes CAGSGSPGGEQFF.

This chain joins TRBV20-1 and TRBJ2-1; 10 bases match TRBD2. The germline CDR1 and CDR2 sequences are DFQATT and SNEGSKA (reference sequence). The CDR3 is made up of 17 amino acids. The V and J ends lost 2 bases and 0 bases, in that order; junction bases with no gene match: 7. CDR3 protein: CSARTRTSGSSYNEQFF. The DNA for the CDR3 is TGCAGTGCTAGAACTCGGACTAGCGGAAGCTCCTACAATGAGCAGTTCTTC.

This clonotype was counted only a few times. The V and J genes are TRBV7-2 and TRBJ1-5; weak D call: TRBD1 (5 bases). Germline V gives CDR1 SGHTA, CDR2 FQGNSA. CDR3 length: 15 residues. The V and J ends lost 1 base and 4 bases respectively, with 11 bases between them. The chain's CDR3 is CASSLEAGNNQPQHF. As DNA, the CDR3 is TGTGCCAGCAGCTTAGAGGCAGGGAATAATCAGCCCCAGCATTTT.

The V gene is TRBV12-3 or TRBV12-4, the J gene TRBJ2-1; 7 nucleotides align to TRBD1. J gave up 0 bases and V 5 bases, and 1 base lay outside the gene matches. The CDR3 has 14 residues. As DNA, the CDR3 is TGTGCCAGCAGTGGACAGGTCTCCTACAATGAGCAGTTCTTC. Protein sequence: CASSGQVSYNEQFF.